The 24 T cell receptor beta chains presented below share a single source sample, sequenced in a study of T cell responses to AZD1222 COVID-19 vaccine. Here immunoSEQ multiplex PCR was the method, and the copy in TCRdb shows in-frame clones only, minus some. Of approximately 150,000 clones listed, over 85% are singletons. Here the sequenced sample was peripheral blood, taken on day 0 of AZD1222 vaccination. These receptors originate from an adult in good health.

The chain has TRBV25-1 and TRBJ2-7; D possibly corresponds to TRBD2 (6 bases). V shed 1 base and J shed 2 bases, with 9 bases lying between them. CDR3 length: 14 amino acids. CDR1 is MGHDK and CDR2 is SYGVNS in the germline V gene. CDR3 region: CASSEWRGTYEQYF. As DNA, the CDR3 is TGTGCCAGCAGTGAATGGCGCGGGACCTACGAGCAGTACTTC.

This sequence joins TRBV19 and TRBJ2-3; maybe TRBD2 (6 bases). Deletions cut 7 bases from V and 3 bases from J, with 14 bases between. The CDR3 sequence is 14 residues long. The V gene's germline CDR1 is LNHDA and CDR2 SQIVND (reference sequence). The CDR3 DNA sequence: TGTGCCAGTAAGTCGGGAGTCATAACAGATACGCAGTATTTT. As protein: CASKSGVITDTQYF.

The CDR3 is CASSWDAWETQYF. The DNA of the CDR3 is TGTGCCAGCAGCTGGGATGCGTGGGAGACCCAGTACTTC. The chain carries TRBV5-6 and TRBJ2-5; D remains unclear. V gave up 3 bases and J gave up 5 bases, with 11 bases separating them. The CDR3 has 13 residues. CDR1 is SGHDT, CDR2 YYEEEE, per germline.

The V gene is TRBV29-1, the J gene TRBJ1-1; weak D call: TRBD1 (6 bases). Germline V lookup: CDR1 SQVTM, CDR2 ANQGSEA. The V end lost 7 bases, the J end lost 2 bases, and 14 bases lay between the germline ends. The CDR3 runs to 13 residues. The CDR3 here is CSAPTGYNTEAFF. In nucleotides, the CDR3 is TGCAGCGCCCCAACAGGGTATAACACTGAAGCTTTCTTT.

The CDR3 nucleotides are TGCGCCAGCAGGATCGCGTCAGGGGGCAGGGACACTGAAGCTTTCTTT. It is translated as CASRIASGGRDTEAFF. The chain uses TRBV5-1 and TRBJ1-1; 8 nucleotides agree with TRBD1. V lost 5 bases, J lost 3 bases, and 12 bases stayed unmatched. The CDR3 covers 16 residues. CDR1 is SGHRS, CDR2 YFSETQ, per germline. Filled out from reference TRBV5-1 and TRBJ1-1, the complete variable domain reads KAGVTQTPRYLIKTRGQQVTLSCSPISGHRSVSWYQQTPGQGLQFLFEYFSETQRNKGNFPGRFSGRQFSNSRSEMNVSTLELGDSALYLCASRIASGGRDTEAFFGQGTRLTVV.

V is TRBV27 and J is TRBJ1-2; D may be TRBD1 (5 bases). Germline V CDR1 and CDR2: MNHEY, SMNVEV (reference sequence). The V end lost 3 bases, the J end lost 5 bases, and 10 bases lay between the germline ends. The CDR3 spans 13 residues. CDR3 protein: CASSFGREYGYTF. DNA for the CDR3: TGTGCCAGCAGTTTCGGCAGGGAGTATGGCTACACCTTC.

The table lists this clone with a few counts. Sequence at one end of the junction differs from germline and may be a read error. The rearrangement links TRBV9 to TRBJ2-1; 16 bases align to TRBD2. The germline V gene has CDR1 SGDLS and CDR2 YYNGEE. The CDR3 contains 15 residues. As DNA, the CDR3 is TGTGCCAGCAGCCCACACGCGGGACTAGCGGGAGGGAGGGTCTTC. It codes for CASSPHAGLAGGRVF.

The rearrangement uses TRBV29-1 and TRBJ2-7, with 8 bases aligning to TRBD1. V shed 6 bases and J 4 bases; nucleotides not matched to a gene: 5. Germline lookup yields CDR1 SQVTM and CDR2 ANQGSEA. CDR3 length: 12 amino acids. CDR3: CSVRTGRYEQYF. CDR3 bases: TGCAGCGTGCGGACAGGGAGATACGAGCAGTACTTC.

The CDR3: CACLSKNGGRPYNEQFF. The CDR3 DNA sequence: TGTGCCTGTCTGAGTAAAAATGGTGGGAGGCCTTACAATGAGCAGTTCTTC. The genes are TRBV30 and TRBJ2-1; D may be TRBD2 (6 bases). From germline, CDR1 is GTSNPN and CDR2 SVGIG (reference sequence). V gave up 6 bases and J gave up 4 bases, with 25 bases separating them. The CDR3 runs to 17 residues. The whole variable domain, filled in from reference TRBV30 and TRBJ2-1, reads SQTIHQWPATLVQPVGSPLSLECTVEGTSNPNLYWYRQAAGRGLQLLFYSVGIGQISSEVPQNLSASRPQDRQFILSSKKLLLSDSGFYLCACLSKNGGRPYNEQFFGPGTRLTVL.

The rearrangement uses TRBV19 and TRBJ1-1; TRBD1 agrees at 9 bases. The germline V gene has CDR1 LNHDA and CDR2 SQIVND (reference sequence). CDR3 length equals 15 residues. V was pared by 4 bases and J by 6 bases, with 9 bases of the junction left unmatched. This chain's CDR3 is CASSKDRGWVAEAFF. The DNA for the CDR3 is TGTGCCAGTAGTAAGGACAGGGGCTGGGTGGCTGAAGCTTTCTTT.

The chain has TRBV18 and TRBJ2-5; D might be TRBD1 (5 bases). Trimming stripped 2 bases from V and 5 bases from J, with 12 bases between. In germline, CDR1 is KGHSH, CDR2 LQKENI. The CDR3 is 14 residues long. DNA of the CDR3: TGTGCCAGCTCACCAAAGGGGCTGGGGGAGACCCAGTACTTC. This codes for CASSPKGLGETQYF.

J is TRBJ1-1 and V is TRBV19; TRBD1 aligns across 7 bases. Germline lookup yields CDR1 LNHDA and CDR2 SQIVND (reference sequence). Unmatched junction bases numbered 9, after V lost 4 bases and J lost 1 base. This CDR3 spans 16 amino acids. As DNA, the CDR3 is TGTGCCAGTAGTACCCGCCGACAGGGTGGGAACACTGAAGCTTTCTTT. It encodes CASSTRRQGGNTEAFF.

J is TRBJ2-5 and V is TRBV10-2; 8 bases match TRBD2. The J segment lost 5 bases and the V segment lost 8 bases, leaving 7 bases of the junction unmatched. The CDR3 is made up of 13 amino acids. Germline V gene lookup returns CDR1 WSHSY and CDR2 SAAADI. The CDR3 region has the DNA TGCGCCAGCGGAAGGACTAGCTGGGAGACCCAGTACTTC. This sequence encodes CASGRTSWETQYF.

To note about this clone: One junction end does not reproduce the germline sequence, and a read error may be involved. CDR3 DNA: TGTGCCAGCAGGCAAGTTAGGCCCGGGGGCCAGCAAGAGACCCAGTACTTC. Protein: CASRQVRPGGQQETQYF. The V and J genes are TRBV3-1 (or the pseudogene TRBV3-2) and TRBJ2-5; D tentatively reads TRBD1 or TRBD2 (6 bases each). CDR1 LGHDT and CDR2 YNNKEL come from the germline V gene (reference sequence). This CDR3 region has 17 residues.

The chain links TRBV30 to TRBJ1-6; TRBD1 matches 7 bases. The ends lost 0 bases at V and 0 bases at J; junction bases unmatched: 8. In germline, CDR1 is GTSNPN, CDR2 SVGIG (reference sequence). This CDR3 comprises 18 residues. The CDR3 DNA is TGTGCCTGGAGTGTAAGCTTGACAGGGAGCTCCTATAATTCACCCCTCCACTTT. Its translation: CAWSVSLTGSSYNSPLHF.

This chain uses TRBV24-1 with TRBJ2-1, with 12 nucleotides matching TRBD2. V trimming: 1 base; J trimming: 8 bases; junction bases outside the gene matches: 5. The germline V gene has CDR1 KGHDR and CDR2 SFDVKD. The CDR3 extends over 16 amino acids. The CDR3 DNA is TGTGCCACCAGTGATTTTTCGACTAGCGGGAGAGATGAGCAGTTCTTC. It is translated as CATSDFSTSGRDEQFF.

The chain is built from TRBV16 and TRBJ2-1; 10 bases fit TRBD1. This CDR3 is 14 amino acids long. The trim removed 4 bases at V and 8 bases at J, leaving 5 bases unmatched. Per germline, CDR1 KGHSY and CDR2 FQNENV. CDR3 in DNA: TGTGCCAGCAGCCCAGGACAGGGGGAGGATGAGCAGTTCTTC. This translates into CASSPGQGEDEQFF.

The chain recombines TRBV11-3 with TRBJ2-1; D tentatively reads TRBD1 or TRBD2 (6 bases each). V lost 0 bases and J lost 10, with 16 bases in between. The CDR3 loop spans 15 amino acids. Germline V CDR1 and CDR2: SGHNT, YENEEA. This CDR3 reads CASSLDGVLGGEQFF. The DNA for the CDR3 is TGTGCCAGCAGCTTAGATGGGGTCCTAGGGGGGGAGCAGTTCTTC.

The CDR3 sequence: CASSPPSNTEAFF. CDR3 DNA sequence: TGCGCCAGCAGCCCCCCTTCGAACACTGAAGCTTTCTTT. The chain is built from TRBV5-1 and TRBJ1-1; D not resolved. The CDR3 contains 13 residues. V was cut by 4 bases and J by 1 base, with 8 bases left in between. Per germline, CDR1 SGHRS and CDR2 YFSETQ.

This clone has just one count. The V gene is TRBV27, the J gene TRBJ1-1; D not certain. The V gene lost 2 bases and the J gene lost 0 bases, with 4 bases spanning the gap. Germline V gives CDR1 MNHEY, CDR2 SMNVEV (reference sequence). There are 13 residues in the CDR3. CDR3 residues: CASSLGMNTEAFF. DNA for the CDR3: TGTGCCAGCAGTTTAGGTATGAACACTGAAGCTTTCTTT.

This clone was recorded only once. The chain has TRBV6-5 and TRBJ2-1; D uncertain. The CDR3 length is 12 residues. Trimming cost V 7 bases and J 4 bases, with 8 bases left between them. CDR1 and CDR2 from the germline V gene are MNHEY and SVGAGI. CDR3 in DNA: TGTGCCAGCACCCGGCAATACAATGAGCAGTTCTTC. This translates into CASTRQYNEQFF.

This sequence joins TRBV7-8 and TRBJ2-7; 12 bases agree with TRBD2. V lost 0 bases, J lost 0 bases, and 3 bases stayed unmatched. CDR1 SGHVS and CDR2 FQNEAQ come from the germline V gene. The CDR3 has 17 amino acids. CDR3 sequence reads: CASSLAGLAGYSYEQYF. DNA of the CDR3: TGTGCCAGCAGCTTAGCTGGACTAGCGGGATACTCCTACGAGCAGTACTTC.

V is TRBV7-6 and J is TRBJ2-5, with D unclear. The CDR3 spans 15 residues. Germline V gene data show CDR1 as SGHVS and CDR2 as FNYEAQ. Between the trimmed V and J ends, which lost 5 bases and 2 bases, there was a span of 15 bases. The CDR3 is CASSPTGTSQETQYF. CDR3 nucleotides: TGTGCCAGCAGCCCGACTGGTACGTCACAAGAGACCCAGTACTTC.

The chain recombines TRBV5-1 with TRBJ1-4, with D maybe TRBD1 (5 bases). Germline values: CDR1 SGHRS, CDR2 YFSETQ. V lost 0 bases to trimming and J lost 10 bases, with 22 bases between them. The CDR3 is made up of 17 amino acids. CDR3 protein: CASSLGSRQQPEGKLFF. Here the CDR3 DNA reads TGCGCCAGCAGCTTGGGCTCGAGACAGCAACCGGAGGGAAAACTGTTTTTT.